This T cell receptor (beta chain) appears in the sequencing data of a study of T cells after yellow fever vaccination. Study in general: Each low-cell-number fraction was prepared by means of SMART-Seq v4 Ultra Low Input.

V lost 5 bases, J lost 6 bases, and 6 bases stayed unmatched. This CDR3 spans 15 amino acids. Germline-derived CDR1 and CDR2 are MNHEY and SVGEGT. Broader study findings: A weaker secondary response peaked on day 5, the primary on day 15.

This clonotype was detected a few times. Its antigen is unidentified. By 5'RACE template switching, TCR cDNA was produced, with a universal primer site and UMIs added in the process. TCRdb called the 5' RACE reads again in MiXCR, with one record for every CDR3 protein. Of under 600,000 distinct CDR3 sequences in the sample, 21% are singletons; the top ten hold less than 20%. The J gene is TRBJ2-2, the V gene TRBV6-2 or TRBV6-3; 10 nucleotides match TRBD1. The sequence derives from a man younger than 30 who received the YFV17D yellow fever vaccine. The input for sequencing was PBMCs, taken about 21 days after the first yellow fever vaccination. The DNA of the CDR3 is TGTGCCAGCAGTCAATCCGGGACAGGGGCCGGGGAGCTGTTTTTT. Its translation is CASSQSGTGAGELFF.